The T cell receptor beta chain under discussion was sequenced for a study of blood T cell repertoires in COVID-19. About the research overall: T cells, B-cell-depleted T cells, or PBMCs supplied cDNA or gDNA.

The V end was cut by 0 bases, the J end by 4 bases, with 7 bases between. Germline CDR1 and CDR2: SEHNR and FQNEAQ (reference sequence). The CDR3 has 14 residues. As processed by the authors: It was from reference gene primer amplification that nucleated cell counts were estimated. Sequencing used immunoSEQ multiplex PCR; TCRdb keeps in-frame clones, though not all of them. The DNA gave D and trimming, while V, J and clone size come from that table. The data contain 200,000 to 250,000 clones, 80% of them singletons. Cohorts were determined from participant-reported clinical history. The material sequenced was PBMCs or T cells enriched from blood (not recorded which). The chain links TRBV7-9 to TRBJ1-5; D perhaps matches TRBD1 (5 bases). The receptor was isolated from a man younger than 40 with acute COVID-19. This CDR3 is CASSLAGGNQPQHF. The DNA of the CDR3 is TGTGCCAGCAGCTTAGCCGGGGGAAATCAGCCCCAGCATTTT.